These 20 T cell receptor beta chains were sequenced from one sample in a study of T cells expressing NK-cell markers. Using the 5' RACE reads, TCRdb records one entry per CDR3 protein without DNA. Here the sample table reports some 150,000 distinct CDR3 sequences. The source material was blood T cells: a sorted CD56 or NKG2C T cell subset, CD4+ or CD8+ T cells, or bulk PBMC T cells (not recorded which). These receptors were taken from a woman aged 50 to 60 in good health.

This chain connects TRBV15 to TRBJ2-1. Germline V gene lookup returns CDR1 LNHNV and CDR2 YYDKDF (reference sequence). The CDR3 contains 16 residues. CDR3 residues: CATSRDSVSSYNEQFF.

The V gene is TRBV9, the J gene TRBJ2-1; no DNA is available, so the TRBD1 call from TCRdb remains unchecked. The CDR3 totals 14 residues. Looked up from germline, CDR1 is SGDLS and CDR2 is YYNGEE. CDR3 amino acids: CASSVAGGGNEQFF.

The chain employs TRBV2 and TRBJ2-7; TCRdb's D call of TRBD1 is untestable without DNA. CDR1 is SNHLY, CDR2 FYNNEI, per germline. The CDR3 spans 13 residues. The CDR3 sequence: CASTRGADYEQYF.

V gene TRBV2 combines with J gene TRBJ2-5; lacking DNA, the TRBD1 call made by TCRdb goes unchecked. The germline V gene encodes CDR1 SNHLY and CDR2 FYNNEI. This CDR3 is built from 12 residues. The CDR3 sequence: CASDGHPETQYF.

The chain has TRBV27 and TRBJ1-1; the TCRdb D gene call, TRBD1, has no DNA to confirm it. CDR1 and CDR2 from the germline V gene are MNHEY and SMNVEV (reference sequence). The CDR3 totals 13 residues. CDR3 region: CASSFGGGTEAFF.

The rearrangement links TRBV2 to TRBJ2-7; the TCRdb call, TRBD1, lacks DNA for checking. This CDR3 has 16 residues. Germline assignment: CDR1 SNHLY and CDR2 FYNNEI. The CDR3 region is CASSEVPGLGSYEQYF.

The chain couples TRBV7-9 to TRBJ2-4; the TCRdb call, TRBD2, lacks DNA for checking. The CDR3 is made up of 12 amino acids. In germline, CDR1 is SEHNR, CDR2 FQNEAQ (reference sequence). The CDR3 spells CASSNPGLIQYF.

The rearrangement uses TRBV4-1 and TRBJ2-3; checking the TCRdb D call of TRBD2 is not possible without DNA. CDR3 length: 14 amino acids. Germline CDR1 reads MGHRA; CDR2 reads YSYEKL. The CDR3 sequence is CASSPKAGTDTQYF.

The rearrangement links TRBV4-1 to TRBJ2-7; the TRBD2 assignment by TCRdb is unverifiable without DNA. Per germline, CDR1 MGHRA and CDR2 YSYEKL. This CDR3 comprises 18 residues. CDR3 amino acids: CASSQVTLAGPSSYEQYF.

The chain recombines TRBV29-1 with TRBJ2-7; TCRdb lists TRBD1, though no DNA is available to test this call. The CDR3 runs to 14 residues. The germline CDR1 and CDR2 sequences are SQVTM and ANQGSEA. CDR3 sequence: CSAGAVTSLYEQYF.

This chain uses TRBV15 with TRBJ2-3; with no DNA, the TCRdb D assignment of TRBD1 cannot be verified. The CDR3 length is 17 residues. Per the germline V gene, CDR1 is LNHNV and CDR2 is YYDKDF (reference sequence). The CDR3: CATSRPAGEGGTDTQYF. The full variable domain, with the rest looked up from reference TRBV15 and TRBJ2-3, is DAMVIQNPRYQVTQFGKPVTLSCSQTLNHNVMYWYQQKSSQAPKLLFHYYDKDFNNEADTPDNFQSRRPNTSFCFLDIRSPGLGDTAMYLCATSRPAGEGGTDTQYFGPGTRLTVL.

This rearrangement joins TRBV12-3 or TRBV12-4 to TRBJ1-1; absent DNA, TCRdb's TRBD1 call cannot be checked. CDR3 size: 13 residues. CDR3 residues: CASKEGQTTEAFF.

The rearrangement uses TRBV27 and TRBJ2-1; the TCRdb call, TRBD2, lacks DNA for checking. Germline-derived CDR1 and CDR2 are MNHEY and SMNVEV (reference sequence). The CDR3 contains 16 residues. CDR3 amino acids: CASSYESGYTYNEQFF.

The chain uses TRBV28 and TRBJ2-1; TCRdb indicates TRBD2, and absent DNA this call remains unverified. The CDR3 sequence is 15 residues long. Germline CDR1 and CDR2: MDHEN and SYDVKM. The CDR3 reads CASSPTSGAHNEQFF. Filled out from reference TRBV28 and TRBJ2-1, the complete variable domain reads DVKVTQSSRYLVKRTGEKVFLECVQDMDHENMFWYRQDPGLGLRLIYFSYDVKMKEKGDIPEGYSVSREKKERFSLILESASTNQTSMYLCASSPTSGAHNEQFFGPGTRLTVL.

V and J are TRBV3-1 and TRBJ1-1. The CDR3 length is 11 residues. Germline lookup yields CDR1 LGHDT and CDR2 YNNKEL (reference sequence). The CDR3 is CASSQGWDAFF.

The V gene is TRBV19, the J gene TRBJ2-2; TCRdb outputs TRBD2, but without DNA this stays unchecked. This CDR3 contains 15 residues. Germline V gives CDR1 LNHDA, CDR2 SQIVND (reference sequence). CDR3 in amino acids: CASSSSLEIAGELFF.

The chain is built from TRBV29-1 and TRBJ1-1; TCRdb's D call of TRBD1 is untestable without DNA. The CDR3 is 13 amino acids. Germline CDR1 reads SQVTM; CDR2 reads ANQGSEA. This CDR3 is CSVAGQGLTEAFF.

This rearrangement joins TRBV7-9 to TRBJ2-3; TCRdb's assignment of TRBD1 cannot be checked, as there is no DNA. CDR1 and CDR2 from the germline V gene are SEHNR and FQNEAQ (reference sequence). CDR3 length equals 15 residues. The CDR3 protein is CASSQQRQVRDTQYF. Using reference TRBV7-9 and TRBJ2-3 for the parts outside the CDR3, the full variable domain is DTGVSQNPRHKITKRGQNVTFRCDPISEHNRLYWYRQTLGQGPEFLTYFQNEAQLEKSRLLSDRFSAERPKGSFSTLEIQRTEQGDSAMYLCASSQQRQVRDTQYFGPGTRLTVL.

The chain joins TRBV3-1 to TRBJ2-1; TCRdb selects TRBD2, and the lack of DNA leaves this call unchecked. Germline lookup yields CDR1 LGHDT and CDR2 YNNKEL (reference sequence). The length of the CDR3 is 17 residues. CDR3 sequence reads: CASSQVIGSGAYNEQFF.

The genes are TRBV5-6 and TRBJ2-1; TCRdb reports TRBD1, a call that lacks DNA to check it against. The CDR3 is 12 residues long. The germline V gene encodes CDR1 SGHDT and CDR2 YYEEEE. The CDR3 reads CASGPTGDEQFF.